Below are 16 T cell receptor beta chains sequenced from a single sample in a study of control samples from healthy donors and cancer patients (dated by TCRdb to 2020 to 2022). Receptor amplification or capture employed the immunoSEQ multiplex PCR assay. TCRdb holds this immuneACCESS table with in-frame rearrangements only. Some clones are missing; in checked studies, unresolved V genes explain under half, and the rest has no known cause. The sample has under 30,000 clones on record, roughly 85% of them singletons. The ten largest clones represent less than 5% of the sample. Sequences were obtained from formalin-fixed, paraffin-embedded tissue. The source of these receptors is a female donor with melanoma.

The chain links TRBV6-1 to TRBJ1-2, with 10 bases identical to TRBD1. From germline, CDR1 is MNHNS and CDR2 SASEGT. Germline trimming cut 4 bases from V and 2 bases from J; bases unmatched to any gene: 13. The CDR3 covers 18 residues. CDR3 coding DNA: TGTGCCAGCAGTGGGGACAGGGGAGAGGCTGCCGCCAACTATGGCTACACCTTC. Translated, it gives CASSGDRGEAAANYGYTF.

The chain has TRBV6-5 and TRBJ1-6; D is ambiguous. Looked up from germline, CDR1 is MNHEY and CDR2 is SVGAGI. V gave up 6 bases and J gave up 0 bases, with 6 bases separating them. The CDR3 runs to 14 residues. CDR3 DNA: TGTGCCAGCAGGCGGGACTCCTATAATTCACCCCTCCACTTT. Amino acids: CASRRDSYNSPLHF.

The V call is TRBV6-2 or TRBV6-3, the J call TRBJ1-6, with D tentatively TRBD1 (5 bases). The CDR3 is 17 residues long. Germline V lookup: CDR1 MNHEY, CDR2 SVGEGT. Trimming cost V 5 bases and J 2 bases, with 16 bases left between them. The CDR3 nucleotides are TGTGCCAGCAGTGCCTCCAGGGTCGGCACCTATAATTCACCCCTCCACTTT. Translation gives CASSASRVGTYNSPLHF.

The rearrangement joins TRBV4-2 to TRBJ1-5, with a tentative D call TRBD1 (5 bases). V was trimmed by 1 base and J by 4 bases, leaving 14 bases between them. Germline V CDR1 and CDR2: LGHNA, YNFKEQ. CDR3 size: 16 residues. The CDR3 region has the DNA TGTGCCAGCAGCCAAGTTGGAGACGGGGCTAATCAGCCCCAGCATTTT. It codes for CASSQVGDGANQPQHF.

The rearrangement uses TRBV24-1 and TRBJ2-2; D is possibly TRBD2 (5 bases). There are 17 residues in the CDR3. The germline CDR1 and CDR2 sequences are KGHDR and SFDVKD. V shed 2 bases and J shed 5 bases, with 17 bases lying between them. The CDR3 here is CATSDSRHGVITGELFF. The CDR3 DNA sequence: TGTGCCACCAGTGATTCTCGCCACGGGGTGATAACCGGGGAGCTGTTTTTT.

This clone has only a few counts. The V call is TRBV7-2, the J call TRBJ2-2; 7 nucleotides line up with TRBD1. Trimming removed 0 bases from V and 6 bases from J; junction bases left unmatched: 7. Germline values: CDR1 SGHTA, CDR2 FQGNSA. CDR3 length: 16 amino acids. The CDR3 bases are TGTGCCAGCAGCTTAGCATGGACAGGTCTAGCCGGGGAGCTGTTTTTT. This translates into CASSLAWTGLAGELFF.

This rearrangement joins TRBV6-4 to TRBJ1-5, with TRBD1 matching 8 bases. V lost 5 bases, J lost 0 bases, and 15 bases stayed unmatched. The germline V gene encodes CDR1 MRHNA and CDR2 SNTAGT. The CDR3 is 19 amino acids. DNA for the CDR3: TGTGCCAGCAGTATAAAGACAGGGGAGGACCGTTATAGCAATCAGCCCCAGCATTTT. Translated: CASSIKTGEDRYSNQPQHF.

The chain recombines TRBV19 with TRBJ2-5; 9 bases are a match to TRBD1. Per germline, CDR1 LNHDA and CDR2 SQIVND (reference sequence). CDR3 size: 15 residues. J was trimmed by 4 bases and V by 5 bases; bases with no gene match: 8. The CDR3 loop reads CASSVIGQGRETQYF. The CDR3 bases are TGTGCCAGTAGTGTGATAGGACAGGGGAGAGAGACCCAGTACTTC.

This chain's CDR3 is CASTGGSYYGYTF. DNA for the CDR3: TGTGCCAGCACTGGGGGTTCGTACTATGGCTACACCTTC. The chain has TRBV7-2 and TRBJ1-2; D is possibly TRBD1 (5 bases). This CDR3 spans 13 amino acids. Per germline, CDR1 SGHTA and CDR2 FQGNSA. V lost 7 bases and J lost 3, with 12 bases in between.

The gene calls are TRBV19 and TRBJ1-1; D unresolved. The CDR3 is made up of 13 amino acids. V was shortened by 5 bases and J by 0 bases, with 7 bases between the two germline ends. Germline CDR1 LNHDA, CDR2 SQIVND (reference sequence). In nucleotides, the CDR3 is TGTGCCAGTAGTGTTACAGTGAACACTGAAGCTTTCTTT. It encodes CASSVTVNTEAFF.

The V call is TRBV7-2, the J call TRBJ2-5; D perhaps matches TRBD1 (5 bases). V was trimmed by 8 bases and J by 0 bases, leaving 13 bases between them. Germline values: CDR1 SGHTA, CDR2 FQGNSA. This CDR3 spans 14 amino acids. CDR3 nucleotides: TGTGCCAGCCTTGTGGACACGTACCAAGAGACCCAGTACTTC. This codes for CASLVDTYQETQYF.

The V and J genes are TRBV2 and TRBJ2-7; D is possibly TRBD2 (5 bases). CDR1 is SNHLY, CDR2 FYNNEI, per germline. With 8 bases removed from V and 2 bases from J, the gap between germline ends came to 10 bases. CDR3 size: 12 residues. Here the CDR3 DNA reads TGTGCCAGCCGGGATCCCCCCTACGAGCAGTACTTC. Translating it yields CASRDPPYEQYF.

This clone was seen a single time. J is TRBJ1-1 and V is TRBV2; D is possibly TRBD1 (6 bases). V was clipped by 5 bases and J by 5 bases, with 9 bases between them. The CDR3 extends over 12 amino acids. The germline V gene has CDR1 SNHLY and CDR2 FYNNEI. The CDR3 loop is CASSYTGTEAFF. CDR3 bases: TGTGCCAGCAGTTACACAGGGACTGAAGCTTTCTTT. The full variable domain, rest sourced from reference TRBV2 and TRBJ1-1, is EPEVTQTPSHQVTQMGQEVILRCVPISNHLYFYWYRQILGQKVEFLVSFYNNEISEKSEIFDDQFSVERPDGSNFTLKIRSTKLEDSAMYFCASSYTGTEAFFGQGTRLTVV.

This clone was recorded once. This rearrangement joins TRBV5-1 to TRBJ2-2, with D unresolved. The CDR3 is made up of 14 amino acids. Per the germline V gene, CDR1 is SGHRS and CDR2 is YFSETQ. V was clipped by 5 bases and J by 1 base, with 9 bases between them. The CDR3 spells CASSPWQNTGELFF. The CDR3 nucleotides are TGCGCCAGCAGTCCTTGGCAGAACACCGGGGAGCTGTTTTTT.

V and J are TRBV18 and TRBJ2-3; D remains ambiguous. V dropped 2 bases and J dropped 0 bases, with 12 bases sitting between them. The CDR3 length is 16 residues. Germline CDR1 and CDR2: KGHSH and LQKENI. The chain's CDR3 is CASSPGAGQSTDTQYF. In DNA, the CDR3 is TGTGCCAGCTCACCAGGAGCAGGTCAGAGCACAGATACGCAGTATTTT.

The chain carries TRBV3-1 (or the pseudogene TRBV3-2) and TRBJ1-2; D ambiguous. Germline V CDR1 and CDR2: LGHDT, YNNKEL (reference sequence). Trimming left V 5 bases short and J 0 bases short, with 7 bases between. The CDR3 sequence is 13 residues long. The CDR3, as DNA: TGTGCCAGCAGCAAAGGATCTAACTATGGCTACACCTTC. Protein sequence: CASSKGSNYGYTF.